Each of the 29 T cell receptor beta chains below was sequenced from the same sample in a study of cytomegalovirus exposure and HLA in healthy donors. The PCR employed 60 Vbeta primers together with 13 Jbeta primers. The table came from immunoSEQ multiplex PCR; TCRdb's copy has only in-frame clones and leaves some out. The table records 120,000 to 150,000 clones, about 80% of them present only once. Sequences were obtained from PBMCs. Receptor source: a man under 40 in good health and CMV-seronegative.

J is TRBJ1-2 and V is TRBV15; D perhaps matches TRBD1 (5 bases). Germline V CDR1 and CDR2: LNHNV, YYDKDF (reference sequence). This CDR3 spans 16 amino acids. The germline V and J ends were trimmed by 0 bases and 7 bases, with 18 bases remaining between them. In DNA form, the CDR3 reads TGTGCCACCAGCAGAGATCTAGGACATCCGGACGGTGGCTACACCTTC. Its protein is CATSRDLGHPDGGYTF.

The rearrangement uses TRBV5-5 and TRBJ1-1, with TRBD1 identical over 7 bases. The length of the CDR3 is 14 residues. With 4 bases clipped from V and 1 base from J, the junction kept 4 bases outside the gene matches. Germline CDR1 SGHKS, CDR2 YYEKEE (reference sequence). CDR3 nucleotide sequence: TGTGCCAGCAGCAGCAGGGGGTCGAACACTGAAGCTTTCTTT. This gives the protein CASSSRGSNTEAFF.

The J gene is TRBJ1-1, the V gene TRBV5-1; D call uncertain. The CDR3 consists of 15 residues. Trimming stripped 4 bases from V and 8 bases from J, with 21 bases between. CDR1 and CDR2 (germline): SGHRS, YFSETQ. CDR3 DNA: TGCGCCAGCAGCGCCCACCTTGGAGGGAATCAGGAAGCTTTCTTT. Translating gives CASSAHLGGNQEAFF.

The chain couples TRBV5-1 to TRBJ2-2, with D possibly TRBD2 on 5 matching bases. Trimming left V 2 bases short and J 6 bases short, with 14 bases between. The CDR3 is 15 residues long. Per the germline V gene, CDR1 is SGHRS and CDR2 is YFSETQ. This CDR3 reads CASSFEGSTAGELFF. In nucleotides, the CDR3 is TGCGCCAGCAGCTTCGAGGGATCGACGGCCGGGGAGCTGTTTTTT.

This chain links TRBV6-5 with TRBJ2-1; 8 nucleotides line up with TRBD2. The junction had 9 bases not matched to a gene; V was cut back by 6 bases and J by 8 bases. CDR3 length: 14 residues. Looked up from germline, CDR1 is MNHEY and CDR2 is SVGAGI. As DNA, the CDR3 is TGTGCCAGCAGCAGCGGGGGACCTTTTGATGAGCAGTTCTTC. This sequence encodes CASSSGGPFDEQFF.

The V and J genes are TRBV10-1 and TRBJ2-2; perhaps TRBD1 as D (5 bases). CDR3 length: 13 amino acids. From germline, CDR1 is WNHNN and CDR2 SYGVQD (reference sequence). Between the trimmed V and J ends, which lost 4 bases and 3 bases, there was a span of 6 bases. CDR3 bases: TGCGCCAGCAGTGGCAGGGACACCGGGGAGCTGTTTTTT. Encoded protein: CASSGRDTGELFF.

J is TRBJ2-3 and V is TRBV11-2; 7 positions match TRBD1. Trimming took 3 bases from V and 5 from J; bases not matched to a gene: 5. The CDR3 extends over 14 amino acids. The germline gives CDR1 SGHAT, CDR2 FQNNGV. CDR3 residues: CASSFDRVRDTQYF. CDR3 nucleotide sequence: TGTGCCAGCAGCTTCGACAGGGTACGAGATACGCAGTATTTT.

The chain recombines TRBV21-1 with TRBJ1-1; the table names TRBD1, a call not compared with the DNA. TRBV21-1 constitutes a pseudogene. The CDR3 is 12 residues long. CDR3 DNA: TGTGCCAGCAGCGCGGACAGTCCCGAAGCTTTCTTT. Translation gives CASSADSPEAFF.

The V call is TRBV7-2, the J call TRBJ1-1; 8 nucleotides match TRBD1. The CDR3 loop spans 15 amino acids. V trimming: 6 bases; J trimming: 3 bases; junction bases outside the gene matches: 9. The V gene's germline CDR1 is SGHTA and CDR2 FQGNSA. The CDR3 reads CASRPKQGGYTEAFF. The DNA for the CDR3 is TGTGCCAGCAGACCAAAACAGGGGGGCTACACTGAAGCTTTCTTT.

V gene TRBV30 combines with J gene TRBJ1-2; 9 bases fit TRBD1. CDR1 is GTSNPN and CDR2 is SVGIG in the germline V gene (reference sequence). With 1 base clipped from V and 7 bases from J, the junction kept 10 bases outside the gene matches. CDR3 size: 15 residues. The CDR3 sequence: CAWSADERTGVGYTF. Here the CDR3 DNA reads TGTGCCTGGAGTGCGGACGAACGGACAGGGGTTGGCTACACCTTC.

V is TRBV10-3 and J is TRBJ2-7; D is undetermined. Trimming took off 7 bases at V and 3 bases at J, with 16 bases between the two ends. Germline lookup yields CDR1 ENHRY and CDR2 SYGVKD. CDR3 length: 14 amino acids. Written as DNA, the CDR3 is TGTGCCATCACACGCCCGGGTCCCCTCTACGAGCAGTACTTC. This gives the protein CAITRPGPLYEQYF.

J is TRBJ1-5 and V is TRBV12-5, with D perhaps TRBD1 (6 bases). This CDR3 has 16 residues. V lost 0 bases to trimming and J lost 2 bases, with 11 bases between them. Germline V lookup: CDR1 LGHNT, CDR2 FRNRAP. CDR3 in DNA: TGTGCTAGTGGTTTGGTATTGGGGGCTGGCAATCAGCCCCAGCATTTT. This gives the protein CASGLVLGAGNQPQHF. The entire variable domain, with the rest obtained from reference TRBV12-5 and TRBJ1-5, is as follows: DARVTQTPRHKVTEMGQEVTMRCQPILGHNTVFWYRQTMMQGLELLAYFRNRAPLDDSGMPKDRFSAEMPDATLATLKIQPSEPRDSAVYFCASGLVLGAGNQPQHFGDGTRLSIL.

The rearrangement links TRBV2 to TRBJ1-3, with D tentatively TRBD1 (6 bases). The CDR3 sequence is 17 residues long. The V and J ends lost 7 bases and 0 bases respectively, with 19 bases between them. The germline gives CDR1 SNHLY, CDR2 FYNNEI. The CDR3 sequence is CASTEGRGALSGNTIYF. Written as DNA, the CDR3 is TGTGCCAGCACCGAGGGTCGGGGGGCCCTCTCTGGAAACACCATATATTTT.

The CDR3 is CASRPPGRGGHEQYF. CDR3 nucleotide sequence: TGTGCCAGCAGGCCCCCCGGTAGGGGGGGCCACGAGCAGTACTTC. The chain has TRBV28 and TRBJ2-7; D is perhaps TRBD2 (7 bases). The CDR3 has 15 residues. Germline lookup yields CDR1 MDHEN and CDR2 SYDVKM. The V end lost 6 bases, the J end lost 5 bases, and 20 bases lay between the germline ends.

The chain employs TRBV5-1 and TRBJ2-5; D ambiguous. The CDR3 loop spans 15 amino acids. Per the germline V gene, CDR1 is SGHRS and CDR2 is YFSETQ. V was cut by 0 bases and J by 6 bases, with 15 bases left in between. The CDR3 region is CASSLVAVFEKTQYF. CDR3 nucleotide sequence: TGCGCCAGCAGCTTGGTGGCGGTCTTCGAGAAGACCCAGTACTTC.

The V and J genes are TRBV28 and TRBJ2-3, with TRBD1 matching over 7 bases. The CDR3 consists of 14 residues. Per germline, CDR1 MDHEN and CDR2 SYDVKM. V lost 7 bases to trimming and J lost 5 bases; unmatched junction nucleotides: 9. The CDR3 loop reads CASTMTGTGDTQYF. The CDR3 DNA sequence: TGTGCCAGCACCATGACAGGGACGGGAGATACGCAGTATTTT.

The chain links TRBV5-6 to TRBJ2-5; TRBD2 matches at 8 bases. The V and J ends lost 2 bases and 5 bases, in that order; junction bases with no gene match: 14. This CDR3 has 17 amino acids. Germline V gives CDR1 SGHDT, CDR2 YYEEEE. The CDR3 bases are TGTGCCAGCAGCTTAAAATTCCGGGAGGGGGGCGGCGAGACCCAGTACTTC. Translating it yields CASSLKFREGGGETQYF.

V gene TRBV5-6 combines with J gene TRBJ2-4, with D possibly matching TRBD2 (7 bases). The length of the CDR3 is 15 residues. V gave up 5 bases and J gave up 4 bases, with 16 bases separating them. CDR1 and CDR2 from the germline V gene are SGHDT and YYEEEE. The CDR3: CASSYRGAVKNIQYF. The CDR3 bases are TGTGCCAGCAGTTACCGGGGGGCAGTGAAAAACATTCAGTACTTC.

The chain combines TRBV7-3 with TRBJ2-2; D is perhaps TRBD2 (5 bases). This CDR3 is 14 amino acids long. Germline CDR1 is SGHTA and CDR2 is FQGTGA. V shed 6 bases and J shed 4 bases, with 12 bases lying between them. CDR3 amino acids: CASRTTGVTGELFF. In DNA form, the CDR3 reads TGTGCCAGCAGAACCACCGGGGTCACCGGGGAGCTGTTTTTT.

This chain uses TRBV5-1 with TRBJ2-5; 9 nucleotides agree with TRBD1. In germline, CDR1 is SGHRS, CDR2 YFSETQ. Unmatched junction bases numbered 3, after V lost 4 bases and J lost 2 bases. The CDR3 loop spans 14 amino acids. DNA for the CDR3: TGCGCCAGCAGCCCCGGGACAGGGCAAGAGACCCAGTACTTC. Protein sequence: CASSPGTGQETQYF.

This chain uses TRBV15 with TRBJ1-1; 8 bases are a match to TRBD1. The CDR3 sequence is 18 residues long. The germline V gene has CDR1 LNHNV and CDR2 YYDKDF (reference sequence). V shed 1 base and J 6 bases; nucleotides not matched to a gene: 16. In DNA, the CDR3 is TGTGCCACCAGCAGAGCTCCGCCCCTGAGGACAGGGAGGCCTGAAGCTTTCTTT. Its translation: CATSRAPPLRTGRPEAFF.

This clone was found once. CDR3 amino acids: CASSPGPRGRTEAFF. In DNA, the CDR3 is TGTGCCAGCAGTCCCGGACCGAGGGGGCGGACTGAAGCTTTCTTT. The V gene is TRBV27, the J gene TRBJ1-1, with 7 bases fitting TRBD1. With 5 bases clipped from V and 5 bases from J, the junction kept 11 bases outside the gene matches. CDR3 length: 15 residues. CDR1 is MNHEY and CDR2 is SMNVEV in the germline V gene (reference sequence).

The chain has TRBV19 and TRBJ2-7; possibly TRBD1 for D (6 bases). The CDR3 is 13 amino acids. V lost 5 bases and J 5 bases, leaving 13 bases between the germline ends. CDR1 and CDR2 from the germline V gene are LNHDA and SQIVND (reference sequence). The CDR3 here is CASSVAGVDEQYF. The CDR3 DNA follows: TGTGCCAGTAGTGTCGCAGGGGTCGACGAGCAGTACTTC.

The gene calls are TRBV19 and TRBJ2-7, with TRBD1 as a possible D gene (6 bases). CDR1 and CDR2 (germline): LNHDA, SQIVND (reference sequence). CDR3 length equals 16 residues. V was cut by 5 bases and J by 0 bases, with 17 bases left in between. Here the CDR3 reads CASSGSPRQASYEQYF. DNA for the CDR3: TGTGCCAGTAGTGGATCCCCGAGACAGGCCTCCTACGAGCAGTACTTC.

The J gene is TRBJ2-1, the V gene TRBV5-1, with TRBD1 identical over 8 bases. The CDR3 runs to 14 residues. From germline, CDR1 is SGHRS and CDR2 YFSETQ. V lost 0 bases and J lost 6; bases outside the gene matches: 2. CDR3 sequence reads: CASSLGDRGNEQFF. The CDR3 region has the DNA TGCGCCAGCAGCTTGGGAGACAGGGGCAATGAGCAGTTCTTC. The full variable domain, completed using reference TRBV5-1 and TRBJ2-1, is KAGVTQTPRYLIKTRGQQVTLSCSPISGHRSVSWYQQTPGQGLQFLFEYFSETQRNKGNFPGRFSGRQFSNSRSEMNVSTLELGDSALYLCASSLGDRGNEQFFGPGTRLTVL.

The rearrangement joins TRBV7-8 to TRBJ2-1, with D maybe TRBD1 (5 bases). Trimming pared 5 bases from V and 15 bases from J, leaving 23 bases between. Per the germline V gene, CDR1 is SGHVS and CDR2 is FQNEAQ. This CDR3 has 14 amino acids. CDR3 DNA: TGTGCCAGCAGCCGGCAGACAGCCGACAGACTTTTGTTCTTC. It is translated as CASSRQTADRLLFF.

The chain carries TRBV6-4 and TRBJ1-2; the D gene is possibly TRBD1 (6 bases). The CDR3 is 16 residues long. Germline V gene data show CDR1 as MRHNA and CDR2 as SNTAGT. V lost 0 bases and J 0 bases, leaving 11 bases between the germline ends. The DNA for the CDR3 is TGTGCCAGCAGTGACTCGATGGACAGAGCTAACTATGGCTACACCTTC. Amino acid sequence: CASSDSMDRANYGYTF.

This clone was seen once. The chain employs TRBV18 and TRBJ2-4; 11 bases map to TRBD2. V lost 5 bases and J lost 9; bases outside the gene matches: 9. In germline, CDR1 is KGHSH, CDR2 LQKENI. The CDR3 spans 15 residues. The CDR3 spells CASSSLAGAVGIQYF. The CDR3 DNA is TGTGCCAGCTCATCACTAGCGGGGGCGGTAGGCATTCAGTACTTC.

The CDR3 nucleotides are TGCGCCAGCAGCCTTAGTGCAGGGGGCGGTGAGACCCAGTACTTC. It is translated as CASSLSAGGGETQYF. The V call is TRBV4-1, the J call TRBJ2-5; 8 bases map to TRBD1. CDR1 is MGHRA and CDR2 is YSYEKL in the germline V gene. This CDR3 has 15 amino acids. The V and J ends lost 4 bases and 5 bases, in that order; junction bases with no gene match: 9.